The entry that follows covers one T cell receptor (beta chain) sequence. V lost 2 bases and J lost 2, with 10 bases in between. Germline V lookup: CDR1 MNHNS, CDR2 SASEGT. CDR3 size: 15 residues. The data stem from a study of blood T cell repertoires in COVID-19. In the study overall: T cells, B-cell-depleted T cells, or PBMCs provided the cDNA or gDNA that served as material.

TCRdb's copy holds only in-frame clones and misses some; the assay was immunoSEQ multiplex PCR. The data hold nearly 90,000 clones, with approximately 88% observed a single time. This clonotype was sampled from a man in his fifties or sixties with acute or convalescent COVID-19. The rearrangement uses TRBV6-1 and TRBJ1-3; perhaps TRBD1 as D (5 bases). Sequencing was performed on peripheral blood. This chain's CDR3 is CASSESRGTGNTIYF. As DNA, the CDR3 is TGTGCCAGCAGTGAATCCCGGGGGACTGGAAACACCATATATTTT.